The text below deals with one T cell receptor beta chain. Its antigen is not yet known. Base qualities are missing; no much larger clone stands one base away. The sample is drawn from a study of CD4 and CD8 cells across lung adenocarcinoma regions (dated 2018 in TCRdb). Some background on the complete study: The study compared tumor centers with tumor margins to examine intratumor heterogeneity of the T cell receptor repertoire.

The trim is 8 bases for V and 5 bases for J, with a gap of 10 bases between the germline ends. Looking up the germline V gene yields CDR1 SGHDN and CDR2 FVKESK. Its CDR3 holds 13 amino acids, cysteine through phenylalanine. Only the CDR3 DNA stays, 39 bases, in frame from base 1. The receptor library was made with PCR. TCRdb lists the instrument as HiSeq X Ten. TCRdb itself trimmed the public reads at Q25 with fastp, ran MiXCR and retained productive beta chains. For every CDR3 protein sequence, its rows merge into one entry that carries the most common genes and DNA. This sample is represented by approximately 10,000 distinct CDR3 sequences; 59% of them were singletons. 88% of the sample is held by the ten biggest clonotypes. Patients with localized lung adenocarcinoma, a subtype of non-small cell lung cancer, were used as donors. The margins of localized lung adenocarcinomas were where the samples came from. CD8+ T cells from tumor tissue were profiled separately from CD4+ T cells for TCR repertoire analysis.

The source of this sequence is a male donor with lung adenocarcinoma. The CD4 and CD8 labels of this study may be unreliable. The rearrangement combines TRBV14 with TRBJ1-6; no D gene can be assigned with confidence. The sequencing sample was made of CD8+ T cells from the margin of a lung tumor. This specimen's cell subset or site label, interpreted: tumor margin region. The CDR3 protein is CASRAVDNSPLHF. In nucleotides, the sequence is TGTGCCAGCCGGGCCGTGGATAATTCACCCCTCCACTTT.